These 13 T cell receptor beta chains originate from one sample sequenced in a study of chemoradiotherapy in HPV16-positive cancers. TCRdb's copy holds only in-frame clones and misses some; the assay was immunoSEQ multiplex PCR. The sample lists some 10,000 clones; more than 85% were seen once. Material: blood, obtained from a patient who underwent chemoradiotherapy. Every receptor here comes from a human donor with HPV-associated anogenital cancer.

J is TRBJ2-5 and V is TRBV2; D might be TRBD2 (5 bases). The CDR3 length is 14 residues. The V gene's germline CDR1 is SNHLY and CDR2 FYNNEI. V was clipped by 4 bases and J by 5 bases, with 14 bases between them. CDR3 region: CASSGTRSGETQYF. In DNA form, the CDR3 reads TGTGCCAGCAGTGGAACTAGATCCGGGGAGACCCAGTACTTC.

This rearrangement joins TRBV11-3 to TRBJ2-5, with 7 bases that match TRBD2. This CDR3 is 16 amino acids long. Germline V gene lookup returns CDR1 SGHNT and CDR2 YENEEA. Trimming cost V 2 bases and J 2 bases; bases outside gene matches: 8. CDR3 in DNA: TGTGCCAGCAGCTTAAGGCGGGGGAATAATCAAGAGACCCAGTACTTC. Protein: CASSLRRGNNQETQYF.

The count of this clone is one. The gene calls are TRBV7-2 and TRBJ2-5; D is perhaps TRBD1 or TRBD2 (6 bases each). Germline V gene lookup returns CDR1 SGHTA and CDR2 FQGNSA. The CDR3 length is 14 residues. Trimming stripped 5 bases from V and 5 bases from J, with 15 bases between. The CDR3 region is CASSPGGRRETQYF. The CDR3 DNA follows: TGTGCCAGCAGCCCTGGGGGGCGAAGGGAGACCCAGTACTTC.

This rearrangement joins TRBV5-4 to TRBJ2-5; possibly TRBD1 or TRBD2 for D (5 bases each). The CDR3 extends over 14 amino acids. Germline V gene sequence: CDR1 SGHNT, CDR2 YYREEE (reference sequence). V shed 4 bases and J shed 1 base, with 11 bases lying between them. The CDR3 region is CASSPGAGQETQYF. CDR3 DNA: TGTGCCAGCAGCCCCGGGGCAGGCCAAGAGACCCAGTACTTC.

The chain couples TRBV5-1 to TRBJ2-5; no clear D. Trimming removed 0 bases from V and 5 bases from J, with 8 bases in between. This CDR3 has 13 amino acids. The germline CDR1 and CDR2 sequences are SGHRS and YFSETQ. CDR3 sequence reads: CASSLGQWETQYF. Written as DNA, the CDR3 is TGCGCCAGCAGCTTGGGGCAGTGGGAGACCCAGTACTTC.

The J gene is TRBJ2-6, the V gene TRBV10-2, with 7 bases matching TRBD2. The V and J ends lost 6 bases and 17 bases, in that order; junction bases with no gene match: 10. Germline V gene lookup returns CDR1 WSHSY and CDR2 SAAADI. This CDR3 is 12 amino acids long. CDR3 coding DNA: TGCGCCAGCAGCGGATACTATGGGGGGGTGACTTTC. Its protein is CASSGYYGGVTF.

J is TRBJ1-2 and V is TRBV6-5; TRBD1 matches 7 bases. V gave up 7 bases and J gave up 7 bases; unmatched junction bases: 12. This CDR3 contains 14 residues. The germline CDR1 and CDR2 sequences are MNHEY and SVGAGI. Here the CDR3 reads CASTAGTATRGYTF. In DNA, the CDR3 is TGTGCCAGCACCGCAGGGACAGCCACCCGTGGCTACACCTTC.

This chain joins TRBV5-6 and TRBJ1-6, with D hard to call. CDR3 size: 16 residues. The V gene lost 4 bases and the J gene lost 7 bases, with 18 bases spanning the gap. CDR1 is SGHDT, CDR2 YYEEEE, per germline. CDR3 amino acids: CASSLLIGNMNSPLHF. In DNA, the CDR3 is TGTGCCAGCAGCCTCCTCATAGGGAATATGAATTCACCCCTCCACTTT.

The chain uses TRBV5-6 and TRBJ2-3; 10 bases are shared with TRBD2. The CDR3 spans 15 residues. Germline V gene data show CDR1 as SGHDT and CDR2 as YYEEEE. J gave up 13 bases and V 0 bases, and 11 bases lay outside the gene matches. The CDR3 loop reads CASSLDQRGGWMEYF. CDR3 nucleotide sequence: TGTGCCAGCAGCTTGGACCAGCGGGGGGGCTGGATGGAGTATTTT.

This chain uses TRBV19 with TRBJ2-7; the D gene is possibly TRBD1 (5 bases). Germline assignment: CDR1 LNHDA and CDR2 SQIVND (reference sequence). V lost 5 bases and J 4 bases, leaving 9 bases between the germline ends. The CDR3 length is 12 residues. This CDR3 reads CASSPQGYEQYF. CDR3 nucleotide sequence: TGTGCCAGTAGTCCCCAGGGTTACGAGCAGTACTTC.

This chain links TRBV6-6 with TRBJ1-5; the match to TRBD1 covers 7 bases. Trimming at V came to 6 bases and at J to 1 base, leaving 9 bases not matched to a gene. The CDR3 length is 16 residues. CDR1 and CDR2 (germline): MNHNY, SVGAGI (reference sequence). The CDR3: CASRFRGLGSNQPQHF. In DNA, the CDR3 is TGTGCCAGCAGGTTTAGGGGGCTCGGGAGCAATCAGCCCCAGCATTTT.

The V and J genes are TRBV5-4 and TRBJ1-6, with a possible D match to TRBD1 (5 bases). Germline CDR1 SGHNT, CDR2 YYREEE (reference sequence). This CDR3 contains 16 residues. V shed 1 base and J shed 8 bases, with 16 bases lying between them. The DNA of the CDR3 is TGTGCCAGCAGCTTGAAAACACGCCCGGGGGATTCACCCCTCCACTTT. This encodes CASSLKTRPGDSPLHF. The full variable domain, in which reference TRBV5-4 and TRBJ1-6 provide the parts outside the CDR3, is ETGVTQSPTHLIKTRGQQVTLRCSSQSGHNTVSWYQQALGQGPQFIFQYYREEENGRGNFPPRFSGLQFPNYSSELNVNALELDDSALYLCASSLKTRPGDSPLHFGNGTRLTVT.

This clone came up once. Other DNA variants within this sample encode the same CDR3. The chain employs TRBV10-3 and TRBJ2-7; TRBD1 matches at 8 bases. The CDR3 runs to 15 residues. Germline CDR1 is ENHRY and CDR2 is SYGVKD. J was trimmed by 2 bases and V by 6 bases; bases with no gene match: 9. In nucleotides, the CDR3 is TGTGCCATCAGCCCAGGACAGGGTTTAGCCTACGAGCAGTACTTC. It codes for CAISPGQGLAYEQYF.